This TCR beta chain was retrieved from a study of T cell responses to AZD1222 COVID-19 vaccine (dated by TCRdb to 2020 to 2023). Regarding the research as a whole: A total of 230 to 250 trial participants underwent TCR sequencing, of whom 207 received two doses of AZD1222 and around 25 received two doses of the MenACWY control vaccine. Enrollment into the trials was organized by age into subgroups of 18-55, 56-69 and 70-plus years, and those subgroups contained about 150, 27 and 61 TCR-sequenced participants, respectively.

Results the study describes overall, beyond this receptor: Conclusions about previously exposed vaccinees are limited, since just five or six AZD1222 recipients were seropositive for SARS-CoV-2 at baseline. Because no day 14 peak-response samples were available, repertoires were characterized only after the peak T cell response. Spike-specific TCR breadth and depth rose significantly after two AZD1222 doses compared with day 0 and with MenACWY recipients. The whole spike protein was spanned by vaccine-associated CD4 TCRs, and dominant responses were seen in regions 160-218 and 743-854. Epitopes outside the regions mutated in the B.1.351 and B.1.1.7 variants were reportedly recognized by nearly half of the unique spike-specific TCRs. Most participants were white British and females outnumbered males, and the authors suggested that clonal diversity may have been underestimated. In the small 56-69-year group, the increase in depth fell short of significance, most likely because of low power.

From the germline V gene, CDR1 is MGHRA and CDR2 is YSYEKL. V is cut back by 2 bases and J by 3 bases, with 3 bases in the junction unmatched. The CDR3 has 14 amino acids, counting the end cysteine and phenylalanine. Just CDR3 DNA is preserved here, 42 bases in frame from base 1. Remarks on this clone: Its antigen is not yet known. The record has no base qualities; no much larger clone is one base away.

The CDR3 regions of human TCRbeta chains were analyzed by immunosequencing. As for the original processing: TCRs in the repertoires were compared against a reference library of SARS-CoV-2-specific TCRs that had been generated with the MIRA antigen-specificity platform. Breadth was defined as the fraction of unique TCRs that were SARS-CoV-2-associated. Depth was defined as the fraction of total T cells that were SARS-CoV-2-associated. Each spike-specific TCR was assigned to its reactive spike region and to a CD4 or CD8 class using the MIRA data. Log10-transformed breadth and depth values were compared by one-way ANOVA with Sidak's multiple comparisons tests. TCRdb provides this immuneACCESS table in a form limited to in-frame rearrangements. Some clones are lacking; in checked studies, under half of them reflect an unresolved V gene, and why the rest are absent is not known. D and trimming were read from the DNA, whereas the V and J calls and clone size are those reported in that table. This sample gives some 120,000 clones in total; roughly nine tenths of them show up just once. The ten biggest clones cover 1.6% of the sample.

The time point label corresponds to: about 28 days (+/-7) after the second vaccine dose. AZD1222 recipients whose second dose came at about 4 weeks and those whose second dose came at about 12 weeks were combined into one group, since spike-specific TCR depth and breadth did not differ between the two schedules. Vaccinee samples came from UK trials COV001 and COV002, including a single-blind randomized controlled phase 2/3 trial of AZD1222 (ChAdOx1 nCoV-19) in healthy adults. Trial participant PBMC samples were collected at day 0 and day 28 after the second dose for TCRbeta chain sequencing. The TCR sequence derives from an adult who received the AZD1222 COVID-19 vaccine. The chain employs TRBV4-1 and TRBJ1-1, with 7 bases aligning to TRBD1. This specimen consisted of peripheral blood, obtained 28 days after the second AZD1222 dose. The base sequence is TGCGCCAGCAGCCAACGCGACAGGGACACTGAAGCTTTCTTT. Its protein product is CASSQRDRDTEAFF.